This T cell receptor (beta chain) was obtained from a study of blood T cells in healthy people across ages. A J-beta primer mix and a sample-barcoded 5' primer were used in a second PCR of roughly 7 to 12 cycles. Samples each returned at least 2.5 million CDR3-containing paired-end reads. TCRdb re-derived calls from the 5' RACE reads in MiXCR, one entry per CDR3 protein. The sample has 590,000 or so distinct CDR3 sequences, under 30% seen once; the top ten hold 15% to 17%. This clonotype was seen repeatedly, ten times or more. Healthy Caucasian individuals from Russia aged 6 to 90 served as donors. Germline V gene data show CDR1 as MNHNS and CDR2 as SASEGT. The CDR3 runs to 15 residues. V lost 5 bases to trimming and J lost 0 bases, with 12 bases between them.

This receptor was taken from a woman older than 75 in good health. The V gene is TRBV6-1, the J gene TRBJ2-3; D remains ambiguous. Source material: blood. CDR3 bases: TGTGCCAGCAGTACCGCGGTTTTTAGCACAGATACGCAGTATTTT. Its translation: CASSTAVFSTDTQYF.